This T cell receptor (beta chain) was identified during a study of blood T cell repertoires in COVID-19. Study details: Samples came from the United States, Italy and Spain, spanning acute and convalescent COVID-19.

Generated by immunoSEQ multiplex PCR, the TCRdb table keeps only in-frame clones and is missing some. This table has about 130,000 clones, more than 80% appearing once. The germline CDR1 and CDR2 sequences are LGHDT and YNNKEL (reference sequence). V was trimmed by 2 bases and J by 7 bases, leaving 11 bases between them. This CDR3 comprises 14 residues. This clone was found a few times. The source of this sequence is a human donor in a cohort sampled during active COVID-19. The gene calls are TRBV3-1 (or the pseudogene TRBV3-2) and TRBJ1-4; D gene ambiguous. The sample was peripheral blood. In DNA, the CDR3 is TGTGCCAGCAGCCAAACGGAGGCGGGTGAAAAACTGTTTTTT. Amino acid sequence: CASSQTEAGEKLFF.